The 28 T cell receptor beta chains below come from one sample, sequenced in a study of blood T cells in healthy people across ages. Alongside a J-beta primer mix, a sample-barcoded 5' primer served in a second PCR lasting 7 to 11 cycles. TCRdb independently ran MiXCR on the 5' RACE reads; one entry per CDR3 protein. The sample yields about 680,000 distinct CDR3 sequences, 45% to 50% seen once. Sample: blood. The receptor set was obtained from a woman in her fifties or sixties in good health.

The chain uses TRBV28 and TRBJ2-7; TRBD1 matches 9 bases. The CDR3 extends over 13 amino acids. Losses at the gene ends were 5 bases for V and 7 bases for J; bases not matched to a gene: 6. Germline V gives CDR1 MDHEN, CDR2 SYDVKM. CDR3 bases: TGTGCCAGCAGTGACAGGGGGTTCGGTGAGCAGTACTTC. The encoded protein is CASSDRGFGEQYF.

This chain connects TRBV9 to TRBJ2-2; 10 nucleotides line up with TRBD1. Per germline, CDR1 SGDLS and CDR2 YYNGEE. Germline trimming cut 5 bases from V and 1 base from J; bases unmatched to any gene: 5. CDR3 length equals 16 residues. The CDR3 here is CASSVRDRGNTGELFF. Written as DNA, the CDR3 is TGTGCCAGCAGTGTCCGGGACAGGGGGAACACCGGGGAGCTGTTTTTT.

About this clonotype: A junction end diverges from the germline sequence, so it may reflect a read error. The V call is TRBV7-7, the J call TRBJ2-7, with D maybe TRBD2 (6 bases). Germline V gives CDR1 SSHAT, CDR2 FNYEAQ (reference sequence). The CDR3 runs to 15 residues. The chain's CDR3 is CASSYGTGPSYEQYF. CDR3 sequence (DNA): TGTGCTAGCAGCTACGGGACTGGGCCTTCCTACGAGCAGTACTTC.

This clonotype showed up just once. The chain recombines TRBV20-1 with TRBJ2-1; D gene ambiguous. V shed 5 bases and J shed 8 bases, with 13 bases lying between them. CDR3 length: 12 amino acids. Germline V CDR1 and CDR2: DFQATT, SNEGSKA (reference sequence). As DNA, the CDR3 is TGCAGTGCTTCTAGTTTCGGAGATGAGCAGTTCTTC. Translating gives CSASSFGDEQFF.

V gene TRBV6-5 combines with J gene TRBJ2-7, with TRBD1 identical over 9 bases. The CDR3 is 15 amino acids. Germline CDR1 MNHEY, CDR2 SVGAGI. V was pared by 5 bases and J by 4 bases, with 9 bases of the junction left unmatched. CDR3 DNA: TGTGCCAGCAGTCAACAACAGGGGGCGACGTACGAGCAGTACTTC. This translates into CASSQQQGATYEQYF.

This clonotype was observed a handful of times. The chain combines TRBV6-1 with TRBJ1-2; D is possibly TRBD1 (6 bases). Trimming stripped 7 bases from V and 12 bases from J, with 15 bases between. The V gene's germline CDR1 is MNHNS and CDR2 SASEGT. This CDR3 region has 11 residues. CDR3 sequence (DNA): TGTGCCAGCACCGATGGGGGACACCACACCTTC. Residues: CASTDGGHHTF.

The chain joins TRBV20-1 to TRBJ2-7; D may be TRBD1 (6 bases). CDR1 is DFQATT and CDR2 is SNEGSKA in the germline V gene (reference sequence). The V end was cut by 3 bases, the J end by 7 bases, with 13 bases between. The CDR3 covers 12 residues. DNA of the CDR3: TGCAGTGCTAGTTGGACAGTGGGGGAGCAGTACTTC. As protein: CSASWTVGEQYF.

This clonotype was detected a few times. The CDR3 DNA reads as TGTGCCAGCCCGGACAGGAACACCGGGGAGCTGTTTTTT. It encodes CASPDRNTGELFF. The V call is TRBV18, the J call TRBJ2-2; the D gene is possibly TRBD1 (6 bases). The CDR3 is 13 residues long. The V gene's germline CDR1 is KGHSH and CDR2 LQKENI. Trimming took off 8 bases at V and 1 base at J, with 8 bases between the two ends. Full variable domain (missing parts from reference TRBV18 and TRBJ2-2): NAGVMQNPRHLVRRRGQEARLRCSPMKGHSHVYWYRQLPEEGLKFMVYLQKENIIDESGMPKERFSAEFPKEGPSILRIQQVVRGDSAAYFCASPDRNTGELFFGEGSRLTVL.

The rearrangement joins TRBV9 to TRBJ2-7; 7 positions match TRBD1. Germline V CDR1 and CDR2: SGDLS, YYNGEE. The CDR3 spans 16 residues. After removal of 4 bases from V and 0 bases from J, the junction contained 10 bases not matched to a gene. The CDR3 is CASSPGWDSGSYEQYF. Here the CDR3 DNA reads TGTGCCAGCAGCCCTGGGTGGGACAGCGGCTCCTACGAGCAGTACTTC.

The table lists this clonotype with a count of one. The chain uses TRBV20-1 and TRBJ2-1; a possible D gene is TRBD2 (6 bases). CDR1 is DFQATT and CDR2 is SNEGSKA in the germline V gene (reference sequence). Trimming shortened V by 3 bases and J by 4 bases, and 13 bases separated the two germline ends. This CDR3 contains 14 residues. The CDR3 loop is CSARRDGVYNEQFF. CDR3 nucleotides: TGCAGTGCTAGGCGGGACGGCGTTTACAATGAGCAGTTCTTC.

This clonotype was seen only a few times. The chain couples TRBV10-3 to TRBJ2-1; D perhaps matches TRBD2 (6 bases). Germline V CDR1 and CDR2: ENHRY, SYGVKD. The CDR3 spans 16 residues. V gave up 5 bases and J gave up 0 bases, with 14 bases separating them. The CDR3 region is CAISLRRDFSYNEQFF. In nucleotides, the CDR3 is TGTGCCATCAGTTTACGACGGGACTTCTCCTACAATGAGCAGTTCTTC.

V gene TRBV7-2 combines with J gene TRBJ2-1, with D unresolved. With 5 bases removed from V and 5 bases from J, the gap between germline ends came to 10 bases. This CDR3 comprises 13 residues. The germline CDR1 and CDR2 sequences are SGHTA and FQGNSA. DNA for the CDR3: TGTGCCAGCAGCCCCGGGTGGCACAATGAGCAGTTCTTC. It yields the protein CASSPGWHNEQFF.

The chain couples TRBV7-9 to TRBJ2-1; 11 positions agree with TRBD1. This CDR3 comprises 15 residues. The junction had 5 bases not matched to a gene; V was cut back by 5 bases and J by 5 bases. Per the germline V gene, CDR1 is SEHNR and CDR2 is FQNEAQ (reference sequence). The CDR3 bases are TGTGCCAGCAGCGACGGGGACAGGGGGAACAATGAGCAGTTCTTC. This translates into CASSDGDRGNNEQFF.

This chain joins TRBV7-9 and TRBJ1-1, with D possibly being TRBD1 (5 bases). The germline V gene encodes CDR1 SEHNR and CDR2 FQNEAQ (reference sequence). V lost 6 bases and J lost 1, with 24 bases in between. The CDR3 consists of 18 residues. The DNA for the CDR3 is TGTGCCAGCAGTTATCCTTCTACCGGACACTCGCGGAACACTGAAGCTTTCTTT. This translates into CASSYPSTGHSRNTEAFF.

There are a few counts of this clonotype. The V and J genes are TRBV10-3 and TRBJ2-7, with 10 bases identical to TRBD1. CDR1 and CDR2 (germline): ENHRY, SYGVKD. The ends lost 4 bases at V and 9 bases at J; junction bases unmatched: 3. CDR3 size: 12 residues. The CDR3 reads CAISAGQGGQYF. For the CDR3, the DNA is TGTGCCATCAGTGCCGGACAGGGGGGGCAGTACTTC.

The chain carries TRBV20-1 and TRBJ2-5; no clear D gene. The tail of the sequence fits TRBJ2-7 better, so the J call may be wrong. CDR1 is DFQATT and CDR2 is SNEGSKA in the germline V gene (reference sequence). The CDR3 length is 14 residues. The CDR3 here is CSASGSADSYEQYF. CDR3 DNA: TGCAGTGCTAGTGGCAGCGCGGACTCCTACGAGCAGTACTTC.

This chain connects TRBV6-2 or TRBV6-3 to TRBJ1-1; D gene uncertain. CDR1 is MNHEY and CDR2 is SVGEGT in the germline V gene. CDR3 length: 13 amino acids. The V gene lost 2 bases and the J gene lost 0 bases, with 4 bases spanning the gap. The CDR3 DNA reads TGTGCCAGCAGTTACGGGATGAACACTGAAGCTTTCTTT. Translation gives CASSYGMNTEAFF.

J is TRBJ1-1 and V is TRBV2; TRBD1 matches at 9 bases. In germline, CDR1 is SNHLY, CDR2 FYNNEI. This CDR3 spans 15 amino acids. V shed 6 bases, J shed 5 bases, and the junction held 10 bases outside the gene matches. The CDR3 DNA sequence: TGTGCCAGCAGATATACGGACAGGGGTGGGACTGAAGCTTTCTTT. It codes for CASRYTDRGGTEAFF.

The V and J genes are TRBV3-1 and TRBJ2-3; TRBD2 matches 11 bases. After removal of 4 bases from V and 4 bases from J, the junction contained 7 bases not matched to a gene. CDR1 and CDR2 from the germline V gene are LGHDT and YNNKEL (reference sequence). The CDR3 consists of 16 residues. Written as DNA, the CDR3 is TGTGCCAGCAGCCCCTCGGTAGCGGGAGGGGCAGATACGCAGTATTTT. Amino acids: CASSPSVAGGADTQYF.

This clonotype was counted only a few times. The rearrangement joins TRBV7-2 to TRBJ2-5; TRBD1 matches 8 bases. V trimming: 0 bases; J trimming: 6 bases; junction bases outside the gene matches: 15. The CDR3 totals 18 residues. Per the germline V gene, CDR1 is SGHTA and CDR2 is FQGNSA. In DNA form, the CDR3 reads TGTGCCAGCAGCTTAGCGGACCGGCGACAGGGGTCGGGGAAGACCCAGTACTTC. Amino acid sequence: CASSLADRRQGSGKTQYF.

This clonotype was counted a single time. A much larger clone lies a single base off, so this may be a read error. V is TRBV29-1 and J is TRBJ2-7; maybe TRBD2 (5 bases). The CDR3 is made up of 15 amino acids. CDR1 and CDR2 (germline): SQVTM, ANQGSEA. The CDR3 loop is CSAEDGLASSYEQYF. CDR3 DNA: TGCAGCGCTGAAGACGGGCTAGCCAGCTCCTACGAGCAGTACTTC.

The rearrangement uses TRBV2 and TRBJ1-4; maybe TRBD1 (6 bases). Trimming pared 2 bases from V and 8 bases from J, leaving 12 bases between. Germline V gives CDR1 SNHLY, CDR2 FYNNEI. The CDR3 is 14 residues long. CDR3 residues: CASSENREIEKLFF. The CDR3 DNA is TGTGCCAGCAGTGAAAACAGGGAAATCGAAAAACTGTTTTTT.

J is TRBJ2-1 and V is TRBV29-1, with D possibly being TRBD2 (6 bases). CDR1 and CDR2 (germline): SQVTM, ANQGSEA. The V end lost 4 bases, the J end lost 3 bases, and 13 bases lay between the germline ends. This CDR3 has 14 residues. CDR3 sequence reads: CSVGGSGVYNEQFF. In nucleotides, the CDR3 is TGCAGCGTTGGGGGTAGCGGAGTCTACAATGAGCAGTTCTTC.

V usage is TRBV20-1 and J usage is TRBJ2-1, with 12 bases lining up with TRBD2. Germline loops: CDR1 DFQATT, CDR2 SNEGSKA (reference sequence). This CDR3 has 15 amino acids. J was trimmed by 11 bases and V by 6 bases; bases with no gene match: 14. The CDR3 DNA reads TGCAGTGCAATTGGGCTAGCGGGAGGGCTCCACAAGCAGTTCTTC. Translation gives CSAIGLAGGLHKQFF.

The CDR3 reads CASRGWTGKAYEQYF. The DNA for the CDR3 is TGTGCCAGCAGGGGCTGGACAGGGAAGGCCTACGAGCAGTACTTC. V gene TRBV25-1 combines with J gene TRBJ2-5, with 8 bases fitting TRBD1. The DNA end is more similar to TRBJ2-7, so the J call may be wrong. The germline V gene has CDR1 MGHDK and CDR2 SYGVNS. This CDR3 contains 15 residues.

The CDR3 DNA reads TGCAGCGTCCTATCCCTGGAGCAGTACTTC. It yields the protein CSVLSLEQYF. V usage is TRBV29-1 and J usage is TRBJ2-7; no firm D call. The CDR3 is 10 amino acids. Germline CDR1 SQVTM, CDR2 ANQGSEA. Trimming left V 6 bases short and J 7 bases short, with 10 bases between.

V and J are TRBV21-1 and TRBJ2-7; the table's D call, TRBD1, has no DNA check behind it. TRBV21-1 is labeled a pseudogene. This CDR3 has 16 amino acids. CDR3 in DNA: TGTGCCAGCCGCAAAGTCATGACCCGGGTAAACTACGAGCAGTACTTC. Amino acid sequence: CASRKVMTRVNYEQYF.

J is TRBJ2-2 and V is TRBV7-9; 7 positions match TRBD1. J lost 3 bases, V lost 4 bases, and 5 bases had no gene match. The CDR3 has 15 residues. CDR1 is SEHNR and CDR2 is FQNEAQ in the germline V gene (reference sequence). The CDR3 sequence: CASSWGRGYTGELFF. The CDR3 nucleotides are TGTGCCAGCAGCTGGGGCAGGGGGTACACCGGGGAGCTGTTTTTT. Drawing the rest from reference TRBV7-9 and TRBJ2-2, the complete variable domain is DTGVSQNPRHKITKRGQNVTFRCDPISEHNRLYWYRQTLGQGPEFLTYFQNEAQLEKSRLLSDRFSAERPKGSFSTLEIQRTEQGDSAMYLCASSWGRGYTGELFFGEGSRLTVL.